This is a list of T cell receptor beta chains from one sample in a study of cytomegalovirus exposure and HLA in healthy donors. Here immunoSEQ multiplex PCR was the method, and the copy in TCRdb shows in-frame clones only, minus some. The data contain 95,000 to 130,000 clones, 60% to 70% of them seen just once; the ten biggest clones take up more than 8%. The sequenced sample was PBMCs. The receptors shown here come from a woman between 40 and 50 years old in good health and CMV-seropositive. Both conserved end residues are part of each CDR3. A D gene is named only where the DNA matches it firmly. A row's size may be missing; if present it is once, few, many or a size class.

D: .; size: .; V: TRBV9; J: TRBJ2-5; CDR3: CASSVQGGWETQYF; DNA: TGTGCCAGCAGCGTACAGGGTGGGTGGGAGACCCAGTACTTC
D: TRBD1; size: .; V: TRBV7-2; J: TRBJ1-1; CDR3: CASSQRQGGNTEAFF; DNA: TGTGCCAGCAGCCAGCGACAGGGCGGTAACACTGAAGCTTTCTTT
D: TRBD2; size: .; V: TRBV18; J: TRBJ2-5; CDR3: CASSLGTSGSIETQYF; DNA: TGTGCCAGCTCACTTGGGACTAGCGGGAGTATTGAGACCCAGTACTTC
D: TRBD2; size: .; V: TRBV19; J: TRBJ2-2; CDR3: CASRDSVGRGTGELFF; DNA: TGTGCCAGTAGGGACAGCGTCGGGAGGGGAACCGGGGAGCTGTTTTTT
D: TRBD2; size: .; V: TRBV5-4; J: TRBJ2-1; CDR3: CASSSGLAGAVYNEQFF; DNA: TGTGCCAGCAGCTCGGGACTAGCGGGAGCTGTATACAATGAGCAGTTCTTC
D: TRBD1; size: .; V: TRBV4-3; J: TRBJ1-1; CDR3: CASSQGTGAGTEAFF; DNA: TGCGCCAGCAGCCAAGGGACAGGGGCAGGAACTGAAGCTTTCTTT
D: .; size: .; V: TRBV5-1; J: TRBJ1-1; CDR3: CASSTTDSGVGAFF; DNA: TGCGCCAGCAGCACCACGGACAGCGGGGTAGGGGCTTTCTTT
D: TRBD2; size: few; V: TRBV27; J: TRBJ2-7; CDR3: CASSSGTSVNEQYF; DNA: TGTGCCAGCAGTTCCGGGACTAGCGTAAACGAGCAGTACTTC
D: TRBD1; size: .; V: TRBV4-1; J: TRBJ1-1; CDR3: CASSLLGQPGTTEAFF; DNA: TGCGCCAGCAGCCTTTTGGGACAGCCAGGCACCACTGAAGCTTTCTTT
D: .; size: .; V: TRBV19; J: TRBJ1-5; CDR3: CASSFLQDTINQPQHF; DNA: TGTGCCAGTAGTTTTCTCCAAGACACGATCAATCAGCCCCAGCATTTT
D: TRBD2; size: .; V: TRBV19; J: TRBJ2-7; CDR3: CASSIRRRGGESYEQYF; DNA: TGTGCCAGTAGTATTCGACGCCGGGGAGGGGAGTCCTACGAGCAGTACTTC
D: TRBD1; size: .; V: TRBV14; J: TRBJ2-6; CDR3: CASSQDRGQAGANVLTF; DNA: TGTGCCAGCAGCCAAGACAGGGGGCAGGCCGGGGCCAACGTCCTGACTTTC
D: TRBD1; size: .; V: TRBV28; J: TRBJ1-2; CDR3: CASSSKRDRGQSDYGYTF; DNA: TGTGCCAGCAGTTCAAAACGGGACAGGGGGCAATCTGACTATGGCTACACCTTC
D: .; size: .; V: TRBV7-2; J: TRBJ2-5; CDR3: CASSPGGLARETQYF; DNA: TGTGCCAGCAGCCCCGGGGGGCTAGCAAGGGAGACCCAGTACTTC
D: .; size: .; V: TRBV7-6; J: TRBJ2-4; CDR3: CASSLPIGAGSAKNIQYF; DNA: TGTGCCAGCAGCTTACCCATAGGGGCAGGTTCAGCCAAAAACATTCAGTACTTC
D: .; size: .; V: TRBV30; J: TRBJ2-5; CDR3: CAWSVVRGETQYF; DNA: TGTGCCTGGAGTGTAGTAAGAGGGGAGACCCAGTACTTC
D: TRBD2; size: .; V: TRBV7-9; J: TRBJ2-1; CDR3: CASSLVPWEGRDEQFF; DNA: TGTGCCAGCAGCTTAGTGCCCTGGGAGGGCCGCGATGAGCAGTTCTTC
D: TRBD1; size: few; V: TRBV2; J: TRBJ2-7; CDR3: CASGQVAPYEQYF; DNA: TGTGCCAGCGGACAGGTAGCACCGTACGAGCAGTACTTC
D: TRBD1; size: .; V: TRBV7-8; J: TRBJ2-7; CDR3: CASSPKARTGEGEQYF; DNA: TGTGCCAGCAGCCCAAAAGCTAGGACAGGGGAGGGCGAGCAGTACTTC
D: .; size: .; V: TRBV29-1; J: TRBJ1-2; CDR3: CSVGQDRYGYTF; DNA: TGCAGCGTTGGACAGGACCGCTATGGCTACACCTTC
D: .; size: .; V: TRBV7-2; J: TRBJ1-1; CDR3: CASSLARGGAGREAFF; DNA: TGTGCCAGCAGCTTAGCGAGAGGAGGGGCAGGGCGGGAAGCTTTCTTT
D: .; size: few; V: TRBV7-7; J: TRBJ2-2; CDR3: CASSLVGGTGELFF; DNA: TGTGCCAGCAGCTTAGTAGGCGGTACCGGGGAGCTGTTTTTT
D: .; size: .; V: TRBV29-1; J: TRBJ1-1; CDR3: CSAGRGNTEAFF; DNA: TGCAGCGCGGGTCGGGGAAACACTGAAGCTTTCTTT
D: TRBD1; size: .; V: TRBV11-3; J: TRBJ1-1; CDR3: CASSYRGNTEAFF; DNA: TGTGCCAGCAGCTACAGGGGGAACACTGAAGCTTTCTTT
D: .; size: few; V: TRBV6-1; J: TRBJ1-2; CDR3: CANGLSGSNGYTF; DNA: TGTGCCAACGGACTTTCGGGGTCCAATGGCTACACCTTC
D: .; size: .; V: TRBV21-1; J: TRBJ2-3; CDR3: CASNSNFAGLTDTQYF; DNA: TGTGCCAGCAACTCGAATTTTGCGGGTCTAACAGATACGCAGTATTTT
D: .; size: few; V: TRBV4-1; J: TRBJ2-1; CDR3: CASSQVLSGYNEQFF; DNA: TGCGCCAGCAGCCAAGTCCTTAGCGGATACAATGAGCAGTTCTTC
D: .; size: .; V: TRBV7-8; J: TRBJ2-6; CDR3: CASSKSAGAAGANVLTF; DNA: TGTGCCAGCAGCAAAAGCGCGGGGGCCGCTGGGGCCAACGTCCTGACTTTC
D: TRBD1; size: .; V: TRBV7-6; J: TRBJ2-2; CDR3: CASSLGQGYGELFF; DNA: TGTGCCAGCAGCTTAGGACAGGGGTACGGGGAGCTGTTTTTT
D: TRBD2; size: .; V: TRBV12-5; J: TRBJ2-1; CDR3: CASGLGLALGDEQFF; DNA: TGTGCTAGTGGTTTGGGACTAGCCCTTGGCGATGAGCAGTTCTTC
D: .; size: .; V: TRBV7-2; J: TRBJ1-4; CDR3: CASSLADRFRPADEKLFF; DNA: TGTGCCAGCAGCTTAGCAGACAGGTTTCGCCCCGCCGATGAAAAACTGTTTTTT
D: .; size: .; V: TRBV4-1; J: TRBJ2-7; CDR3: CASSQVVGQRGVEQYF; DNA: TGCGCCAGCAGCCAAGTCGTGGGACAAAGGGGCGTCGAGCAGTACTTC
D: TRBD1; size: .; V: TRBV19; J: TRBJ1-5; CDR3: CASTPGQGGNQPQHF; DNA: TGTGCCAGTACCCCGGGACAGGGCGGCAATCAGCCCCAGCATTTT
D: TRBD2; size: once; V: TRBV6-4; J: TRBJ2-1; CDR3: CASSRLAGAGPEQFF; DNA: TGTGCCAGCAGCCGACTAGCGGGAGCGGGCCCTGAGCAGTTCTTC
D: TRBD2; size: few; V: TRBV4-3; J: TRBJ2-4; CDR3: CASSQGREPKNIQYF; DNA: TGCGCCAGCAGCCAAGGGCGGGAGCCCAAAAACATTCAGTACTTC
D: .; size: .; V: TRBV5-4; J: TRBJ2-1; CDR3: CASRQPRHRDYNEQFF; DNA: TGTGCCAGCAGACAACCACGGCATCGGGACTACAATGAGCAGTTCTTC
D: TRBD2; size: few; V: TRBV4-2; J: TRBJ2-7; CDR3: CASSLRALHSGTSGEQPRSYEQYF; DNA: TGTGCCAGCAGCCTCCGAGCCCTTCACTCCGGGACTAGCGGGGAACAACCCCGCTCCTACGAGCAGTACTTC
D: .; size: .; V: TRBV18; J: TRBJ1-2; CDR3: CASSPSIGDYGYTF; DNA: TGTGCCAGCTCACCTTCGATCGGGGACTATGGCTACACCTTC
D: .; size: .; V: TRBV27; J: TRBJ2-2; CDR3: CASSSYRAHEHHTGELFF; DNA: TGTGCCAGCAGTTCCTACAGAGCCCACGAACACCACACCGGGGAGCTGTTTTTT
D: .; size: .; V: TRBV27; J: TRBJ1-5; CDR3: CASSLKFWDGGGQPQHF; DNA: TGTGCCAGCAGTTTAAAATTTTGGGACGGGGGAGGTCAGCCCCAGCATTTT
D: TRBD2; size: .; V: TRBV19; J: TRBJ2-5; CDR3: CASSIMGAGSSETQYF; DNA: TGTGCCAGTAGTATAATGGGAGCGGGATCTTCCGAGACCCAGTACTTC
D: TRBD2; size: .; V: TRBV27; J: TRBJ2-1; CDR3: CASSSPSGSDEQFF; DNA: TGTGCCAGCAGTTCCCCTAGCGGGAGCGATGAGCAGTTCTTC
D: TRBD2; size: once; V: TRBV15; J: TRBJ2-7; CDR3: CATSRDGGLAGVGEQYF; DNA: TGTGCCACCAGCAGAGATGGTGGACTAGCGGGAGTAGGCGAGCAGTACTTC
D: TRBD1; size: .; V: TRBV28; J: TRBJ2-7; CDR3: CASSLTGLSHEQYF; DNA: TGTGCCAGCAGCCTGACAGGGTTAAGCCACGAGCAGTACTTC
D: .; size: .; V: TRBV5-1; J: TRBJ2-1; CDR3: CASSLGLAISYNEQFF; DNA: TGCGCCAGCAGCTTAGGCCTAGCCATAAGTTACAATGAGCAGTTCTTC
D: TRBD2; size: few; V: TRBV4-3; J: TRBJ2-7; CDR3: CASSRGLAGGINEQYF; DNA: TGCGCCAGCAGCCGCGGTCTAGCGGGAGGGATAAACGAGCAGTACTTC
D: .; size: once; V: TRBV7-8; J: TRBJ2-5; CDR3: CASSLVTEETQYF; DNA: TGTGCCAGCAGCTTAGTGACAGAAGAGACCCAGTACTTC
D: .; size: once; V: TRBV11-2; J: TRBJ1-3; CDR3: CASSLQQVSGNTIYF; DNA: TGTGCCAGCAGCTTACAGCAGGTCTCTGGAAACACCATATATTTT
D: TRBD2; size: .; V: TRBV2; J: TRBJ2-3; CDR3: CASSSLATASTDTQYF; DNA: TGTGCCAGCAGTTCACTAGCGACCGCTAGCACAGATACGCAGTATTTT
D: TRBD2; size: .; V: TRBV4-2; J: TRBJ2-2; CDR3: CASSHISLAGGTGELFF; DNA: TGTGCCAGCAGCCATATCTCCCTAGCGGGGGGGACCGGGGAGCTGTTTTTT
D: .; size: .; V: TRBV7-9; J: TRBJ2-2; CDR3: CASSRLGPGSTGELFF; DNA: TGTGCCAGCAGCCGATTGGGTCCTGGGAGCACCGGGGAGCTGTTTTTT
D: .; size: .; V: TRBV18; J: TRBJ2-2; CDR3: CASSPLTAGTGELFF; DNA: TGTGCCAGCTCACCACTGACAGCGGGCACCGGGGAGCTGTTTTTT
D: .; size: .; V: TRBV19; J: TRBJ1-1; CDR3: CASTHGRGTAAFF; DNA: TGTGCCAGTACCCACGGGCGTGGGACTGCAGCTTTCTTT
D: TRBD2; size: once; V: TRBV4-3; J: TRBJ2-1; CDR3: CASSFRAGVSNEQFF; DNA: TGCGCCAGCAGCTTCCGAGCGGGAGTCTCTAATGAGCAGTTCTTC
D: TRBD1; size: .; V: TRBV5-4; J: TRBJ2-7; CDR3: CASSSRQGSAPYEQYF; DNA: TGTGCCAGCAGCAGTCGACAGGGATCGGCCCCCTACGAGCAGTACTTC
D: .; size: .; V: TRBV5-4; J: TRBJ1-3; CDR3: CASSLDRVVGNTIYF; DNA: TGTGCCAGCAGCTTGGACAGGGTGGTAGGAAACACCATATATTTT
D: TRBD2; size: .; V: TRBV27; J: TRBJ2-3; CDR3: CASSSAGEDGDTQYF; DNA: TGTGCCAGCAGTTCTGCGGGAGAGGATGGAGATACGCAGTATTTT
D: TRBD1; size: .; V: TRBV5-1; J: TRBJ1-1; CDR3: CASSLTGGDTEAFF; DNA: TGCGCCAGCAGCCTGACAGGGGGTGACACTGAAGCTTTCTTT
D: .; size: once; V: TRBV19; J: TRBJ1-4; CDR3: CASRRGSPGTNEKLFF; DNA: TGTGCCAGTAGGCGAGGGTCCCCGGGAACTAATGAAAAACTGTTTTTT
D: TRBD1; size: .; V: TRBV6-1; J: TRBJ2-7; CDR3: CASIGTGGSYEQYF; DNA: TGTGCCAGCATTGGCACAGGGGGCTCCTACGAGCAGTACTTC